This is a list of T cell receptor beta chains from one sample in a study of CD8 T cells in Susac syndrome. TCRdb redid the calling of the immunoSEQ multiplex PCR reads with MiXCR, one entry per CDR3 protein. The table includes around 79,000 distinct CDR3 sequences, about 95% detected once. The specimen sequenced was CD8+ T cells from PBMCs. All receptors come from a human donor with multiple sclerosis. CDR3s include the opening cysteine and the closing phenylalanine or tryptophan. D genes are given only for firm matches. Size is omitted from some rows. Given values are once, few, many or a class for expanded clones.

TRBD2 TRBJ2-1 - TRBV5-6 CASSLGLREGLGEQFF TGTGCCAGCAGCTTGGGGCTACGGGAGGGCCTCGGTGAGCAGTTCTTC
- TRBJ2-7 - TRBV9 CASSPEATNPPYEQYF TGTGCCAGCAGCCCAGAGGCAACTAACCCTCCCTACGAGCAGTACTTC
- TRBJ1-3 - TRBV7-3 CASSLNGGSRNTIYF TGTGCCAGCAGCTTAAATGGAGGGTCGCGGAACACCATATATTTT
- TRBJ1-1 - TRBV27 CASSYEANTEAFF TGTGCCAGCAGTTACGAAGCGAACACTGAAGCTTTCTTT
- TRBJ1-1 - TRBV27 CASSPGSNTEAFF TGTGCCAGCAGTCCGGGATCGAACACTGAAGCTTTCTTT
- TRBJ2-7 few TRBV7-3 CASSLGREGFNEQYF TGTGCCAGCAGCTTAGGCAGGGAAGGGTTCAACGAGCAGTACTTC
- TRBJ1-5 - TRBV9 CASSPREGKGSNQPQHF TGTGCCAGCAGCCCCCGGGAGGGGAAGGGTTCCAATCAGCCCCAGCATTTT
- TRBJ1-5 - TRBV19 CASDQGFIQPQHF TGTGCCAGTGACCAGGGGTTCATTCAGCCCCAGCATTTT
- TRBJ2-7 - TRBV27 CASRGGLEQYF TGTGCCAGCAGAGGGGGGCTCGAGCAGTACTTC
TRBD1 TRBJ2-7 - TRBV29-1 CSVEDGTGNYEQYF TGCAGCGTTGAGGACGGGACAGGGAACTACGAGCAGTACTTC
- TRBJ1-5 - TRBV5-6 CASSRGGQPQHF TGTGCCAGCAGCAGGGGAGGGCAGCCCCAGCATTTT
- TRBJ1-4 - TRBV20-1 CSAPSKVRGNEKLFF TGCAGTGCTCCCAGCAAGGTTAGGGGCAATGAAAAACTGTTTTTT
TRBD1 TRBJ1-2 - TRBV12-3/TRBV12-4 CASSPGTGVYGYTF TGTGCCAGCAGTCCCGGGACAGGGGTCTATGGCTACACCTTC
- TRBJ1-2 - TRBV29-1 CSVDDRSLGGYTF TGCAGCGTCGATGACAGGAGCCTGGGTGGCTACACCTTC
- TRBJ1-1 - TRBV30 CAWSLGTGPLDTEAFF TGTGCCTGGAGTCTTGGGACGGGCCCCTTGGACACTGAAGCTTTCTTT
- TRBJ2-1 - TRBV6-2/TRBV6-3 CASSSDGSSYNEQFF TGTGCCAGCAGCTCGGACGGGAGCTCCTACAATGAGCAGTTCTTC
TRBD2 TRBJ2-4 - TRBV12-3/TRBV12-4 CASSPRERELQYF TGTGCCAGCAGTCCCCGGGAGCGGGAGCTACAGTACTTC
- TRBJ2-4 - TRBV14 CASSQDGNTAKNIQYF TGTGCCAGCAGCCAAGATGGGAATACGGCCAAAAACATTCAGTACTTC
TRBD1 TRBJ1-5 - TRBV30 CAWSYGQGDNQPQHF TGTGCCTGGAGTTATGGGCAGGGGGACAATCAGCCCCAGCATTTT
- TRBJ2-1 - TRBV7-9 CASSARDGTYNEQFF TGTGCCAGCAGCGCCCGGGACGGGACCTACAATGAGCAGTTCTTC
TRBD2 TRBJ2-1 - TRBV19 CASSIDGTSWYEQFF TGTGCCAGTAGTATAGACGGGACTAGTTGGTATGAGCAGTTCTTC
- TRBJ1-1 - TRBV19 CASSIDLSEAFF TGTGCCAGTAGTATTGATCTATCTGAAGCTTTCTTT
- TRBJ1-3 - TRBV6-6 CASSYPSPSGNTIYF TGTGCCAGCAGTTACCCGTCCCCCTCTGGAAACACCATATATTTT
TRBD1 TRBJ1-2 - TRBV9 CASSPGQGFGRYGYTF TGTGCCAGCAGCCCCGGACAGGGCTTCGGTCGCTATGGCTACACCTTC
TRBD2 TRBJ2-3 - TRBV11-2 CASSLFAGVGDTQYF TGTGCCAGCAGCTTATTCGCGGGAGTCGGTGATACGCAGTATTTT
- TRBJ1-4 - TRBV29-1 CSVQLGPNEKLFF TGCAGCGTTCAGCTGGGTCCTAATGAAAAACTGTTTTTT
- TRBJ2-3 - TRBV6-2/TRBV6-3 CASSAPSTDTQYF TGTGCCAGCAGCGCGCCTAGCACAGATACGCAGTATTTT